The 22 T cell receptor beta chains reported below all come from one sample, sequenced in a study of blood T cells in healthy people across ages. A sample-barcoded 5' primer and a J-beta primer mix were used in a second PCR of roughly 7 to 11 cycles. TCRdb reanalysed the 5' RACE reads using MiXCR and keeps one entry per CDR3 protein. The data hold about a million distinct CDR3 sequences, with about 53% observed a single time. Sequenced: blood. The source of these receptors is an older woman in good health.

This chain links TRBV7-9 with TRBJ2-7; 8 bases map to TRBD1. The tail of the sequence fits TRBJ2-4 better, so the J call may be wrong. Per the germline V gene, CDR1 is SEHNR and CDR2 is FQNEAQ (reference sequence). The CDR3 runs 19 residues. CDR3 nucleotide sequence: TGTGCCAGCAGCTTCCTAGGACAGGGTTCCCAACTAGCCAAAAACATTCAGTACTTC. Translating gives CASSFLGQGSQLAKNIQYF.

This chain uses TRBV27 with TRBJ2-5; possibly TRBD2 for D (6 bases). The last part of the DNA fits TRBJ2-7 better; the J call may be wrong. The CDR3 covers 14 residues. Per germline, CDR1 MNHEY and CDR2 SMNVEV (reference sequence). CDR3 nucleotide sequence: TGTGCCAGCATTCAACCGGGACTCCACGACGAGCAGTACTTC. As protein: CASIQPGLHDEQYF.

The rearrangement uses TRBV29-1 and TRBJ2-3, with D unresolved. The CDR3 totals 13 residues. The V end lost 2 bases, the J end lost 5 bases, and 11 bases lay between the germline ends. Germline V lookup: CDR1 SQVTM, CDR2 ANQGSEA. The CDR3 bases are TGCAGCGTTGAACGTGTGATAAGAGATACGCAGTATTTT. Protein: CSVERVIRDTQYF.

In the case of this clonotype: One end of the junction varies from germline; a read error may be responsible. This chain joins TRBV20-1 and TRBJ1-5; TRBD1 matches 7 bases. Germline-derived CDR1 and CDR2 are DFQATT and SNEGSKA (reference sequence). The CDR3 is 14 amino acids. The CDR3 nucleotides are TGCAGTGCAAGAGACAGGGTGGGCGGTCAGCCCCAGCATTTT. This codes for CSARDRVGGQPQHF.

The chain recombines TRBV4-3 with TRBJ2-5; 9 bases match TRBD1. The J call may not be correct, given that the DNA end is closer to TRBJ2-7. Germline lookup yields CDR1 LGHNA and CDR2 YSLEER. CDR3 length: 14 amino acids. The CDR3 DNA follows: TGCGCCAGCAGCCTCGGGACAGGGACGGACGAGCAGTACTTC. It codes for CASSLGTGTDEQYF.

The genes are TRBV29-1 and TRBJ2-1; 7 bases fit TRBD1. CDR3 length: 14 residues. V lost 7 bases and J lost 2; bases outside the gene matches: 8. Germline CDR1 is SQVTM and CDR2 is ANQGSEA. The chain's CDR3 is CSADRAFTYNEQFF. The CDR3, as DNA: TGCAGCGCAGACAGGGCTTTTACCTACAATGAGCAGTTCTTC.

The V gene is TRBV6-2 or TRBV6-3, the J gene TRBJ1-2; D is uncertain. The length of the CDR3 is 14 residues. Germline CDR1 reads MNHEY; CDR2 reads SVGEGT. The germline V and J ends were trimmed by 9 bases and 4 bases, with 18 bases remaining between them. The CDR3 loop reads CASHDGSVFYGYTF. The CDR3 nucleotides are TGTGCCAGTCACGACGGGTCGGTATTCTATGGCTACACCTTC.

The V and J genes are TRBV25-1 and TRBJ1-1, with D possibly being TRBD1 (5 bases). CDR3 length: 15 residues. CDR1 is MGHDK, CDR2 SYGVNS, per germline. Trimming removed 3 bases at V and 3 bases at J, with 14 bases between. The CDR3 is CASSEYQGSDTEAFF. The CDR3 DNA reads TGTGCCAGCAGTGAGTACCAGGGTTCGGACACTGAAGCTTTCTTT.

The rearrangement joins TRBV20-1 to TRBJ1-4; no reliable D call. V was pared by 7 bases and J by 0 bases, with 21 bases between. The CDR3 is 17 residues long. The germline gives CDR1 DFQATT, CDR2 SNEGSKA (reference sequence). DNA of the CDR3: TGCAGTGTTGCCCGGGCGGGCCGGAGCGCAACTAATGAAAAACTGTTTTTT. This translates into CSVARAGRSATNEKLFF.

The rearrangement links TRBV20-1 to TRBJ2-7; weak D call: TRBD2 (5 bases). Germline CDR1 DFQATT, CDR2 SNEGSKA (reference sequence). V was cut by 3 bases and J by 8 bases, with 11 bases left in between. The CDR3 contains 11 residues. CDR3 region: CSASGGSQQYF. CDR3 nucleotide sequence: TGCAGTGCTAGCGGTGGGAGTCAGCAGTACTTC.

This chain connects TRBV6-5 to TRBJ2-7, with unresolved D. The germline gives CDR1 MNHEY, CDR2 SVGAGI. Trimming pared 2 bases from V and 7 bases from J, leaving 15 bases between. This CDR3 comprises 14 residues. The CDR3, as DNA: TGTGCCAGCAGTTACGGGAACAGTGTCGATGAGCAGTACTTC. Its protein is CASSYGNSVDEQYF.

This clonotype was observed a handful of times. The chain is built from TRBV15 and TRBJ2-7, with D possibly matching TRBD1 (6 bases). The ends were cut back, 0 bases at V and 6 bases at J, with 15 bases in the middle. The CDR3 runs 15 residues. Germline-derived CDR1 and CDR2 are LNHNV and YYDKDF (reference sequence). The CDR3: CATSRDLGTGREQYF. CDR3 DNA: TGTGCCACCAGCAGAGACTTGGGAACAGGGCGCGAGCAGTACTTC.

The chain combines TRBV20-1 with TRBJ2-3; 14 bases match TRBD2. The CDR3 is 15 amino acids. Germline assignment: CDR1 DFQATT and CDR2 SNEGSKA (reference sequence). Losses at the gene ends were 5 bases for V and 4 bases for J; bases not matched to a gene: 5. In DNA form, the CDR3 reads TGCAGTGCTTCGGGACTAGCGGGAGCGGCAGATACGCAGTATTTT. Residues: CSASGLAGAADTQYF.

The rearrangement links TRBV12-3 or TRBV12-4 to TRBJ1-4; D is uncertain. The CDR3 loop spans 14 amino acids. V lost 8 bases and J lost 4, with 14 bases in between. This chain's CDR3 is CASGLGGNNEKLFF. The DNA of the CDR3 is TGTGCCAGCGGTCTGGGTGGAAATAATGAAAAACTGTTTTTT.

The chain couples TRBV10-3 to TRBJ1-6; 9 bases fit TRBD1. V shed 6 bases and J 8 bases; nucleotides not matched to a gene: 5. Per germline, CDR1 ENHRY and CDR2 SYGVKD. The CDR3 length is 14 residues. The CDR3 sequence is CAISVRDRDSPLHF. The CDR3 DNA sequence: TGTGCCATCAGCGTCCGGGACAGGGATTCACCCCTCCACTTT.

This clonotype has only a few counts. This chain connects TRBV6-1 to TRBJ1-2; D gene uncertain. V was clipped by 5 bases and J by 6 bases, with 4 bases between them. Germline CDR1 is MNHNS and CDR2 is SASEGT. This CDR3 spans 10 amino acids. CDR3 DNA sequence: TGTGCCAGCAGTCTTCATGGCTACACCTTC. Its translation is CASSLHGYTF.

The rearrangement joins TRBV3-1 to TRBJ2-3; 8 bases are a match to TRBD1. The J segment lost 6 bases and the V segment lost 0 bases, leaving 5 bases of the junction unmatched. The CDR3 consists of 15 residues. Germline lookup yields CDR1 LGHDT and CDR2 YNNKEL (reference sequence). CDR3 amino acids: CASSQEDRAWDTQYF. The CDR3 DNA reads TGTGCCAGCAGCCAAGAGGACAGGGCTTGGGATACGCAGTATTTT.

The CDR3 spells CASSARAQVYEQYF. The CDR3 DNA sequence: TGTGCCAGCAGCGCTAGAGCACAAGTCTACGAGCAGTACTTC. V usage is TRBV7-6 and J usage is TRBJ2-7, with no clear D. Germline-derived CDR1 and CDR2 are SGHVS and FNYEAQ. This CDR3 has 14 amino acids. Between the trimmed V and J ends, which lost 5 bases and 3 bases, there was a span of 14 bases.

This clonotype was seen a few times. This chain links TRBV30 with TRBJ2-7; 8 nucleotides match TRBD1. J was trimmed by 6 bases and V by 6 bases; bases with no gene match: 7. The CDR3 runs to 12 residues. CDR1 and CDR2 (germline): GTSNPN, SVGIG (reference sequence). CDR3 protein: CACTGGPGEQYF. DNA of the CDR3: TGTGCCTGTACAGGGGGGCCTGGCGAGCAGTACTTC.

V usage is TRBV2 and J usage is TRBJ2-5; no firm D call. This CDR3 contains 13 residues. Trimming took off 6 bases at V and 1 base at J, with 9 bases between the two ends. Germline-derived CDR1 and CDR2 are SNHLY and FYNNEI. CDR3 sequence: CASRAYRQETQYF. In nucleotides, the CDR3 is TGTGCCAGCAGAGCCTATCGCCAAGAGACCCAGTACTTC.

This clonotype came up a few times. The chain combines TRBV12-3 or TRBV12-4 with TRBJ2-3; D could derive from TRBD1 or TRBD2 (6 bases each). V gave up 5 bases and J gave up 5 bases, with 14 bases separating them. The CDR3 has 14 amino acids. This CDR3 reads CASSPTGARDTQYF. CDR3 nucleotide sequence: TGTGCCAGCAGTCCGACGGGGGCGAGAGATACGCAGTATTTT.

This clonotype was seen more than once but under ten times. The chain is built from TRBV28 and TRBJ2-4, with D uncertain. The J call is doubtful: the DNA matches TRBJ2-5 better. CDR1 and CDR2 from the germline V gene are MDHEN and SYDVKM. The CDR3 covers 13 residues. The CDR3 bases are TGTGCCAGCAGTTTCCGACCAGCGGAGACCCAGTACTTC. This gives the protein CASSFRPAETQYF.